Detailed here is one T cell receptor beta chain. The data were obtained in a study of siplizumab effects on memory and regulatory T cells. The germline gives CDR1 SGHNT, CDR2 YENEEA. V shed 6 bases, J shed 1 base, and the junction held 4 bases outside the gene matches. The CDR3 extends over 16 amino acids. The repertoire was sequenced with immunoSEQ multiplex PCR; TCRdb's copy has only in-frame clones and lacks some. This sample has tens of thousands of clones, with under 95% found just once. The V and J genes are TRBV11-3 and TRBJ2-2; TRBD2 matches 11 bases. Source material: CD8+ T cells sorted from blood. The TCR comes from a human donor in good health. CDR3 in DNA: TGTGCCAGCAGTTACGGACTAGCGGGGAACACCGGGGAGCTGTTTTTT. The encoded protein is CASSYGLAGNTGELFF.